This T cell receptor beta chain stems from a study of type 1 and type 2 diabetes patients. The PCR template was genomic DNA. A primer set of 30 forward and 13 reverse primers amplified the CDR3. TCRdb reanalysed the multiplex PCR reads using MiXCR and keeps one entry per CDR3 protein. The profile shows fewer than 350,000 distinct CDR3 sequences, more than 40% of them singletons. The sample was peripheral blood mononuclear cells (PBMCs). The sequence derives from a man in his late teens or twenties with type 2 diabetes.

CDR3 in DNA: TGCAGCGTTGAAGATGGACACCTCCAAGAGACCCAGTACTTC. It is translated as CSVEDGHLQETQYF. V gene TRBV29-1 combines with J gene TRBJ2-5, with a weak D call TRBD1 (5 bases). V was cut by 0 bases and J by 1 base, with 9 bases left in between. From germline, CDR1 is SQVTM and CDR2 ANQGSEA. The CDR3 sequence is 14 residues long.